This passage covers 25 T cell receptor beta chains from one sample sequenced in a study of spatial heterogeneity in lung cancer (dated by TCRdb to between 2018 and 2021). The sample's time point, from its label and the paper: sample taken at primary tumor resection. For TCR sequencing, whole RNA was extracted from tumor and nontumor lung tissue, or from cryopreserved PBMC samples, and no cell sorting was done. Library construction relied on 5' RACE. TCRdb shows the sequencer as NextSeq 500. The public reads were quality trimmed at Q25 with fastp and then assembled into clones with MiXCR by TCRdb, keeping productive beta chains. Every CDR3 protein is listed once, alongside the most common genes and DNA of its rows. This sample has some 11,000 distinct CDR3 sequences in its table, and 8.5% to 9.5% of those were observed once. The top ten clonotypes cover under 30% of the sample. The sample was PBMCs, taken at surgery. The receptors derive from a male donor with early-stage non-small cell lung cancer.

The rearrangement joins TRBV19 to TRBJ2-2; 11 positions agree with TRBD2. Germline assignment: CDR1 LNHDA and CDR2 SQIVND (reference sequence). The ends lost 6 bases at V and 5 bases at J; junction bases unmatched: 11. The CDR3 is made up of 17 amino acids. CDR3 in DNA: TGTGCCAGTAGGGTCCGTAGCGGGAGGGCCTCGACCGGGGAGCTGTTTTTT. Protein: CASRVRSGRASTGELFF.

Many counts were recorded for this clonotype. The chain links TRBV2 to TRBJ2-2; 7 bases are shared with TRBD2. The trim removed 4 bases at V and 4 bases at J, leaving 6 bases unmatched. CDR1 SNHLY and CDR2 FYNNEI come from the germline V gene. The CDR3 is 15 residues long. The CDR3 sequence: CASSGGPGGTGELFF. CDR3 sequence (DNA): TGTGCCAGCAGTGGCGGCCCGGGGGGCACCGGGGAGCTGTTTTTT.

This clonotype was observed at least ten times. The chain uses TRBV19 and TRBJ2-5; 11 bases fit TRBD2. Germline loops: CDR1 LNHDA, CDR2 SQIVND (reference sequence). The V segment lost 7 bases and the J segment 4 bases; nucleotides outside the gene matches: 11. This CDR3 is 16 amino acids long. DNA of the CDR3: TGTGCCAGTACCCCGGGACTAGCGGAGGTTGGAGAGACCCAGTACTTC. Translating it yields CASTPGLAEVGETQYF.

V is TRBV14 and J is TRBJ2-2; a weak D match, TRBD2 (6 bases). Germline loops: CDR1 SGHDN, CDR2 FVKESK. Trimming stripped 2 bases from V and 3 bases from J, with 10 bases between. The CDR3 length is 15 residues. CDR3 loop: CASSQRSGHTGELFF. The CDR3 DNA is TGTGCCAGCAGCCAACGGAGCGGGCACACCGGGGAGCTGTTTTTT.

J is TRBJ2-2 and V is TRBV2; 7 bases line up with TRBD1. Germline lookup yields CDR1 SNHLY and CDR2 FYNNEI. The CDR3 runs to 17 residues. V shed 2 bases and J 1 base; nucleotides not matched to a gene: 7. The CDR3 spells CASSESPGTVNTGELFF. The CDR3 DNA is TGTGCCAGCAGTGAATCTCCTGGGACAGTGAACACCGGGGAGCTGTTTTTT.

Judged by abundance, this clonotype is medium-sized. The genes are TRBV28 and TRBJ1-1, with no clear D. Trimming left V 7 bases short and J 4 bases short, with 13 bases between. Germline lookup yields CDR1 MDHEN and CDR2 SYDVKM. CDR3 length: 13 residues. CDR3 sequence reads: CASTPSRATEAFF. The CDR3 DNA is TGTGCCAGCACCCCTTCGCGCGCCACTGAAGCTTTCTTT.

Judged by abundance, this clonotype is medium-sized (0.01 to 0.1%). This chain uses TRBV6-5 with TRBJ2-7; 14 bases fit TRBD2. V was clipped by 4 bases and J by 4 bases; unmatched bases: 0. The CDR3 has 14 amino acids. CDR1 MNHEY and CDR2 SVGAGI come from the germline V gene. Written as DNA, the CDR3 is TGTGCCAGCAGTTGGACTAGCGGGGGGTACGAGCAGTACTTC. It is translated as CASSWTSGGYEQYF.

This clonotype has ten or more counts. The chain recombines TRBV7-2 with TRBJ2-1; the D gene is possibly TRBD1 (6 bases). CDR3 size: 15 residues. From germline, CDR1 is SGHTA and CDR2 FQGNSA. Trimming left V 5 bases short and J 8 bases short, with 19 bases between. CDR3 sequence reads: CASSRGTGYGDEQFF. CDR3 in DNA: TGTGCCAGCAGCAGGGGGACGGGCTACGGTGATGAGCAGTTCTTC.

By share, this clonotype ranks as medium-sized. The CDR3 loop is CSARLGKPHQPQHF. The CDR3 nucleotides read TGCAGTGCTAGACTAGGGAAACCTCATCAGCCCCAGCATTTT. The J gene is TRBJ1-5, the V gene TRBV20-1; no firm D call. CDR1 and CDR2 (germline): DFQATT, SNEGSKA (reference sequence). Trimming cost V 2 bases and J 5 bases, with 13 bases left between them. This CDR3 contains 14 residues.

The V call is TRBV23-1, the J call TRBJ2-5; the D is unclear. TRBV23-1 is an ORF, and what it does is uncertain. V was cut by 6 bases and J by 0 bases, with 14 bases left in between. This CDR3 contains 15 residues. The CDR3 loop reads CASRWDLEYQETQYF. The CDR3 nucleotides are TGCGCCAGCAGGTGGGATTTGGAGTACCAAGAGACCCAGTACTTC.

This clonotype has a count of ten or more. The chain couples TRBV3-1 to TRBJ2-3; D remains ambiguous. Germline CDR1 LGHDT, CDR2 YNNKEL (reference sequence). The V end was cut by 4 bases, the J end by 0 bases, with 8 bases between. CDR3 length equals 14 residues. The CDR3: CASSPPESTDTQYF. The DNA of the CDR3 is TGTGCCAGCAGCCCCCCGGAGAGCACAGATACGCAGTATTTT.

This clonotype was counted at least ten times. The rearrangement links TRBV6-1 to TRBJ1-6; perhaps TRBD1 as D (5 bases). Trimming pared 7 bases from V and 0 bases from J, leaving 10 bases between. This CDR3 is 15 amino acids long. Looked up from germline, CDR1 is MNHNS and CDR2 is SASEGT. The CDR3 is CASTLDSSYNSPLHF. The CDR3 nucleotides are TGTGCCAGCACCCTCGACAGCTCCTATAATTCACCCCTCCACTTT.

This clonotype was seen many times. This rearrangement joins TRBV5-4 to TRBJ2-3; 13 bases are a match to TRBD2. The CDR3 totals 15 residues. The germline V gene has CDR1 SGHNT and CDR2 YYREEE (reference sequence). The J segment lost 2 bases and the V segment lost 7 bases, leaving 4 bases of the junction unmatched. In nucleotides, the CDR3 is TGTGCCAGCCGGGGGACTAGCGGGATCACAGATACGCAGTATTTT. Protein: CASRGTSGITDTQYF.

The rearrangement joins TRBV7-6 to TRBJ2-5; TRBD1 matches at 10 bases. Germline V gene sequence: CDR1 SGHVS, CDR2 FNYEAQ. Trimming cost V 4 bases and J 1 base; bases outside gene matches: 3. The CDR3 covers 15 residues. In nucleotides, the CDR3 is TGTGCCAGCAGCTGGACAGGGGGAAGCCAAGAGACCCAGTACTTC. Its translation: CASSWTGGSQETQYF.

This clonotype counts as medium-sized. The V and J genes are TRBV2 and TRBJ1-2; D uncertain. The V gene lost 0 bases and the J gene lost 4 bases, with 9 bases spanning the gap. The CDR3 totals 14 residues. CDR1 SNHLY and CDR2 FYNNEI come from the germline V gene. CDR3 region: CASSEASEVYGYTF. DNA of the CDR3: TGTGCCAGCAGTGAAGCAAGCGAAGTCTATGGCTACACCTTC. The full variable domain, with the rest looked up from reference TRBV2 and TRBJ1-2, is EPEVTQTPSHQVTQMGQEVILRCVPISNHLYFYWYRQILGQKVEFLVSFYNNEISEKSEIFDDQFSVERPDGSNFTLKIRSTKLEDSAMYFCASSEASEVYGYTFGSGTRLTVV.

By share, this clonotype ranks as medium-sized. V gene TRBV20-1 combines with J gene TRBJ1-1, with 7 bases aligning to TRBD1. Germline V gives CDR1 DFQATT, CDR2 SNEGSKA (reference sequence). V shed 5 bases, J shed 4 bases, and the junction held 10 bases outside the gene matches. The CDR3 consists of 14 residues. The CDR3: CSALTGNWFTEAFF. CDR3 coding DNA: TGCAGTGCTTTGACAGGGAATTGGTTCACTGAAGCTTTCTTT.

This clonotype has at least ten counts. V is TRBV7-4 and J is TRBJ1-1; tentative D call: TRBD1 (6 bases). This CDR3 contains 15 residues. In germline, CDR1 is SGHVT, CDR2 SQSDAQ. Trimming took 6 bases from V and 1 from J, leaving 15 bases between them. CDR3 in DNA: TGTGCCAGCAGTCAGATACAGGGAGAGAACACTGAAGCTTTCTTT. Encoded protein: CASSQIQGENTEAFF.

This clonotype ranks as medium-sized. The gene calls are TRBV6-6 and TRBJ2-7; TRBD1 matches 11 bases. The junction had 6 bases not matched to a gene; V was cut back by 8 bases and J by 3 bases. Germline CDR1 MNHNY, CDR2 SVGAGI (reference sequence). CDR3 length: 14 amino acids. This chain's CDR3 is CASGRDRGFYEQYF. DNA of the CDR3: TGTGCCAGCGGCCGGGACAGGGGGTTCTACGAGCAGTACTTC.

The chain couples TRBV11-2 to TRBJ2-5; 9 positions agree with TRBD1. The CDR3 runs 15 residues. The trim removed 5 bases at V and 5 bases at J, leaving 9 bases unmatched. Looked up from germline, CDR1 is SGHAT and CDR2 is FQNNGV. The CDR3 coding sequence is TGTGCCAGCAGCCCGGGACAGGGTTTTTCGGAGACCCAGTACTTC. It translates to CASSPGQGFSETQYF.

V and J are TRBV11-2 and TRBJ1-1; D unresolved. Deletions cut 5 bases from V and 1 base from J, with 8 bases between. CDR1 is SGHAT, CDR2 FQNNGV, per germline. This CDR3 region has 13 residues. CDR3 DNA: TGTGCCAGCAGCGCTACAACGAACACTGAAGCTTTCTTT. This translates into CASSATTNTEAFF. Full variable domain (outside the CDR3, taken from reference TRBV11-2 and TRBJ1-1): EAGVAQSPRYKIIEKRQSVAFWCNPISGHATLYWYQQILGQGPKLLIQFQNNGVVDDSQLPKDRFSAERLKGVDSTLKIQPAKLEDSAVYLCASSATTNTEAFFGQGTRLTVV.

This clonotype was picked up many times. The genes are TRBV6-5 and TRBJ1-2; the D gene is possibly TRBD1 (6 bases). CDR3 size: 17 residues. The germline V gene encodes CDR1 MNHEY and CDR2 SVGAGI. Trimming cost V 0 bases and J 5 bases, with 19 bases left between them. The CDR3 nucleotides read TGTGCCAGCAGTTACTCCAGCGTGGGGGCGCCTGGTTATGGCTACACCTTC. Its protein product is CASSYSSVGAPGYGYTF.

Relative to its sample, this clonotype is medium-sized (0.01 to 0.1%). V gene TRBV7-2 combines with J gene TRBJ2-1; D is tentatively TRBD1 or TRBD2 (5 bases each). V lost 6 bases and J 0 bases, leaving 12 bases between the germline ends. The CDR3 length is 15 residues. Per germline, CDR1 SGHTA and CDR2 FQGNSA. The CDR3 DNA sequence: TGTGCCAGCAGAACCCCCGGGGCCTCCTACAATGAGCAGTTCTTC. Translated: CASRTPGASYNEQFF.

Ten or more counts support this clonotype. This chain uses TRBV5-1 with TRBJ2-2, with 8 bases fitting TRBD2. CDR1 SGHRS and CDR2 YFSETQ come from the germline V gene. V was clipped by 4 bases and J by 3 bases; unmatched bases: 5. The CDR3 runs 15 residues. The CDR3 coding sequence is TGCGCCAGCAGCAACGGGGGGGCCGACACCGGGGAGCTGTTTTTT. It encodes CASSNGGADTGELFF.

This clonotype showed up many times. CDR3 nucleotides: TGTGCCAGCGACCCTGAGGTAGGGGGGCACACTGAAGCTTTCTTT. Residues: CASDPEVGGHTEAFF. The rearrangement joins TRBV6-1 to TRBJ1-1; a weak D match, TRBD1 (6 bases). V lost 8 bases to trimming and J lost 3 bases, with 19 bases between them. From germline, CDR1 is MNHNS and CDR2 SASEGT. The CDR3 has 15 residues.

There are many counts of this clonotype. The CDR3 here is CASSFDLNTEAFF. CDR3 nucleotides: TGTGCCAGTAGTTTTGACCTGAACACTGAAGCTTTCTTT. The chain joins TRBV19 to TRBJ1-1, with D hard to call. CDR1 LNHDA and CDR2 SQIVND come from the germline V gene (reference sequence). Trimming took 5 bases from V and 0 from J, leaving 7 bases between them. CDR3 length: 13 amino acids.